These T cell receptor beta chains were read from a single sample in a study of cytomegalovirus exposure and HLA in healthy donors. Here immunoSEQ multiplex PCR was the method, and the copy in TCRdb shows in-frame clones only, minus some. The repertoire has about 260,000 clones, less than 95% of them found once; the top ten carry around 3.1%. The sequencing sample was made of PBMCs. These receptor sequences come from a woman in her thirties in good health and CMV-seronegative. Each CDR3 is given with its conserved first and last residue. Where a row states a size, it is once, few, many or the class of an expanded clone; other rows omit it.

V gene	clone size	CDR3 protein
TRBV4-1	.	CASSLGRDGSYEQYF
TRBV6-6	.	CASSHGGEYEQYF
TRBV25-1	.	CASSNLRTGTHTEAFF
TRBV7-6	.	CASSVDRKHYEQYF
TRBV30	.	CAWMKGLALNTGELFF
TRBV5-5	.	CASSLAPVNQPQHF
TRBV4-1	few	CASSQDLLYEQYF
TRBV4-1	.	CASSQGGSPDTQYF
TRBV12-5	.	CASGLTRDGTGVTGELFF
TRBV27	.	CASSRTGAGSYEQYF